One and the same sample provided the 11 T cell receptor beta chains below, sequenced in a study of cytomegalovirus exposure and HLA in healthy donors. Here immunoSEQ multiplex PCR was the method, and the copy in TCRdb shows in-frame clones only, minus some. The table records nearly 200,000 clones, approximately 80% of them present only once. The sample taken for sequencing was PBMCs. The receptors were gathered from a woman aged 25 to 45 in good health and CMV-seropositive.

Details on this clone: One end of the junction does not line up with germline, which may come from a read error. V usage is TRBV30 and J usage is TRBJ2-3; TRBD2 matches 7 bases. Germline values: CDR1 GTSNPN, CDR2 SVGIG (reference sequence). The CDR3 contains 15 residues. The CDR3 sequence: CARSRDGRAIDTQYF. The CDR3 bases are TGTGCCAGGAGCCGGGATGGGAGGGCCATCGATACGCAGTATTTT.

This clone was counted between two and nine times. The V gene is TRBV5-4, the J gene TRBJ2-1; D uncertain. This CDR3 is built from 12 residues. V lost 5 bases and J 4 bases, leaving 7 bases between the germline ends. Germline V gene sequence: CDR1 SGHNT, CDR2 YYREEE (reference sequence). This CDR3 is CASSDTYNEQFF. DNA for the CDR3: TGTGCCAGCAGTGACACTTACAATGAGCAGTTCTTC.

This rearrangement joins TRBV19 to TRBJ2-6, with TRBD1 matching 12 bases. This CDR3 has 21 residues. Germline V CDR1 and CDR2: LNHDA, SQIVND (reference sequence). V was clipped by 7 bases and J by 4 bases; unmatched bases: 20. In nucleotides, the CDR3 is TGTGCCAGTAAACCCCTCTCATTTCCGGGACAGGGGGCAGTGGGGGCCAACGTCCTGACTTTC. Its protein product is CASKPLSFPGQGAVGANVLTF. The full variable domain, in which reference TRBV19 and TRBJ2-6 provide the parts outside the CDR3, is DGGITQSPKYLFRKEGQNVTLSCEQNLNHDAMYWYRQDPGQGLRLIYYSQIVNDFQKGDIAEGYSVSREKKESFPLTVTSAQKNPTAFYLCASKPLSFPGQGAVGANVLTFGAGSRLTVL.

For the CDR3, the DNA is TGTGCCAGCAGGGCCCGGGACAGTGGCTACGAGCAGTACTTC. Its protein is CASRARDSGYEQYF. The J gene is TRBJ2-7, the V gene TRBV6-5; 7 nucleotides align to TRBD1. V lost 6 bases and J lost 3; bases outside the gene matches: 8. Germline CDR1 MNHEY, CDR2 SVGAGI. This CDR3 comprises 14 residues.

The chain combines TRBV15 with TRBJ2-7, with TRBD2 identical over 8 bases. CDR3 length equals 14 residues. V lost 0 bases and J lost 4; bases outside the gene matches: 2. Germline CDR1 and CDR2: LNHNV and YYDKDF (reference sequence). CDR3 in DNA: TGTGCCACCAGCAGAGATATAGCGGGGTACGAGCAGTACTTC. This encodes CATSRDIAGYEQYF.

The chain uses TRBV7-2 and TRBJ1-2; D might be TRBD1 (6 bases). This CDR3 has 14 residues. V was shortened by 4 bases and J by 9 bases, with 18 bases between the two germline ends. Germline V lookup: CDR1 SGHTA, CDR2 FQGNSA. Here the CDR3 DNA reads TGTGCCAGCAGCTCCTACCAACCACAGGGAAGCTACACCTTC. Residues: CASSSYQPQGSYTF.

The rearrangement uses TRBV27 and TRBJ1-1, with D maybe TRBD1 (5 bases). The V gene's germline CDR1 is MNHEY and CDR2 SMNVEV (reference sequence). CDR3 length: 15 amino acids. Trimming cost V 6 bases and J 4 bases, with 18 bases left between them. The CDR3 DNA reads TGTGCCAGCAGCTCCGTCCCATTCGGGGGCACTGAAGCTTTCTTT. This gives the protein CASSSVPFGGTEAFF.

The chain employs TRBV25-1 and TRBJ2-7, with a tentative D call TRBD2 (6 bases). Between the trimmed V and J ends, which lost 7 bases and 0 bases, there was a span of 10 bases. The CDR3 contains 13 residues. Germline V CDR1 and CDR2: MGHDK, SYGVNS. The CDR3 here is CASNSGVSYEQYF. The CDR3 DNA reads TGTGCCAGCAATTCGGGGGTCTCCTACGAGCAGTACTTC.

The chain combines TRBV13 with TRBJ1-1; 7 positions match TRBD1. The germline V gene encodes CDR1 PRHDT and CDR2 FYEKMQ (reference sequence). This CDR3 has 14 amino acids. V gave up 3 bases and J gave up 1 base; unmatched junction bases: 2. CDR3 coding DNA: TGTGCCAGCAGCTTGGGACAGAGGAACACTGAAGCTTTCTTT. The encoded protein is CASSLGQRNTEAFF.

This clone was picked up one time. The CDR3, as DNA: TGTGCCAGCAGGATCGGGACAGGGGGACACGAGCAGTACTTC. Encoded protein: CASRIGTGGHEQYF. V gene TRBV2 combines with J gene TRBJ2-7, with 11 nucleotides matching TRBD1. Trimming at V came to 6 bases and at J to 5 bases, leaving 6 bases not matched to a gene. Germline lookup yields CDR1 SNHLY and CDR2 FYNNEI. This CDR3 region has 14 residues.

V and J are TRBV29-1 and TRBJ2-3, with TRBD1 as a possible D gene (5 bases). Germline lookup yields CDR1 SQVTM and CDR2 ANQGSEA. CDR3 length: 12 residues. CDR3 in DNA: TGCAGTATAGGGGAATACACAGATACGCAGTATTTT. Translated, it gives CSIGEYTDTQYF.